This T cell receptor beta chain originates from a study of cytomegalovirus exposure and HLA in healthy donors. Findings and caveats of the study: Most sequenced TCRs were rare (though some public TCRs occurred in many donors). TCR clusters originating in the first cohort tended to co-occur in the 120 validation repertoires, according to a later analysis. In vitro testing confirmed three CMV-associated chains as specific for CMV antigens.

The donors were members of the validation cohort comprising about 130 subjects, separate from the roughly 650-subject first cohort. Clones were sequenced by immunoSEQ multiplex PCR, and TCRdb holds only the in-frame ones, with some missing. The table lists about 200,000 clones, approximately 78% of them singletons, with 1% to 1.5% in the top ten. Of note for this clone: The antigen remains unidentified.

CDR3 length: 15 amino acids. Germline trimming cut 3 bases from V and 5 bases from J; bases unmatched to any gene: 6. Per the germline V gene, CDR1 is MGHDK and CDR2 is SYGVNS. The TCR originated in a young woman in good health and CMV-seronegative. This chain connects TRBV25-1 to TRBJ2-3; 9 positions match TRBD2. The sample was PBMCs. CDR3 residues: CASSDLSGGGDTQYF. DNA of the CDR3: TGTGCCAGCAGTGACCTTAGCGGGGGAGGAGATACGCAGTATTTT.